This TCR beta chain was sequenced for a study of regulatory T cells in long-lasting Graves disease. Study results and caveats: The persistent group shared some 2,700 public clonotypes, more than the roughly 970 shared by new patients.

This clonotype was observed at least ten times. Its antigen is unknown. Time point described: newly diagnosed GD, antithyroid drugs for less than 3 months. Extracted PBMC RNA gave rise to the TCR library. In each case, Graves' disease was diagnosed per American Thyroid Association guidelines. Arm-PCR of CDR3 regions and iRepertoire HTBI primers were used to build TCR beta libraries. TCRdb processed the multiplex PCR reads anew with MiXCR; each CDR3 protein has one entry. The data contain 400,000 to 450,000 distinct CDR3 sequences, roughly 15% of them seen just once; the ten biggest clones take up approximately 12%. This same sample was also part of a study on T cells in Graves' hyperthyroidism and ophthalmopathy. That publication notes: No ophthalmopathy progression within 18 months constituted stable Graves' hyperthyroidism. The majority of expanded thyroid clonotypes above 0.001 also appeared in blood.

This receptor was taken from a woman younger than 45 with Graves disease. The specimen comprised peripheral blood mononuclear cells (PBMCs), sampled at new diagnosis, from a patient treated with antithyroid drugs.

The CDR3 DNA reads TGTGCCAGCAGGAATAGGGAAATCTTCACAGATACGCAGTATTTT. Its translation is CASRNREIFTDTQYF. The chain employs TRBV2 and TRBJ2-3; D remains ambiguous. The CDR3 contains 15 residues. V was shortened by 6 bases and J by 2 bases, with 15 bases between the two germline ends. Germline V gene lookup returns CDR1 SNHLY and CDR2 FYNNEI.